This paragraph reports one TCR beta chain. Its antigen is still unknown. Other DNA sequences of this sample code for an identical CDR3. A roughly 120-subject validation cohort, separate from the approximately 720-subject first cohort, supplied the donors. Generated by immunoSEQ multiplex PCR, the TCRdb table keeps only in-frame clones and is missing some. The sample lists fewer than 400,000 clones, about nine tenths seen once, with about 0.8% in the top ten. This CDR3 contains 13 residues. Trimming took 2 bases from V and 4 from J, leaving 7 bases between them. Germline values: CDR1 MDHEN, CDR2 SYDVKM. This sample stems from a study of cytomegalovirus exposure and HLA in healthy donors. Findings and limits, study-wide: It was about 150 TCR beta chains that were listed as cytomegalovirus-associated. In vitro data verified three CMV-associated chains as specific for CMV antigens.

This rearrangement joins TRBV28 to TRBJ2-3; D perhaps matches TRBD1 (5 bases). Sequenced material: PBMCs. The receptor's source is a woman aged 18-29 years in good health and CMV-seronegative. Here the CDR3 reads CASSLQGADTQYF. CDR3 DNA: TGTGCCAGCAGTTTACAGGGTGCAGATACGCAGTATTTT.